Listed below are T cell receptor beta chains from one sample, sequenced in a study of blood T cell repertoires in COVID-19. Sequenced by immunoSEQ multiplex PCR; TCRdb stores in-frame clones only, minus some. The data show fewer than 110,000 clones, around nine tenths seen once. Sequencing used peripheral blood. These receptors were obtained from a woman aged 25 to 45 with acute or convalescent COVID-19. The CDR3 runs from the conserved cysteine through the conserved F or W. A D gene is named only where the DNA matches it firmly. Expanded clones get a size class; other rows say once, few or many, or leave the size out.

v_call,clone_size,j_call,d_call,cdr3_aa,cdr3_nt
TRBV19,.,TRBJ1-1,.,CASSIAGRANTEAFF,TGTGCCAGTAGTATAGCAGGCAGGGCGAACACTGAAGCTTTCTTT
TRBV5-8,.,TRBJ1-2,.,CASSLEGARLGGYTF,TGTGCCAGCAGCTTGGAAGGGGCGCGATTAGGAGGCTACACCTTC
TRBV29-1,.,TRBJ1-1,.,CSVAQGGTEAFF,TGCAGCGTTGCCCAGGGCGGCACTGAAGCTTTCTTT
TRBV5-1,.,TRBJ1-1,TRBD1,CASSPGQGFTEAFF,TGCGCCAGCAGCCCAGGACAGGGTTTCACTGAAGCTTTCTTT
TRBV5-4,.,TRBJ2-2,.,CASSPELDRSNTGELFF,TGTGCCAGCAGCCCCGAACTCGACAGGTCTAACACCGGGGAGCTGTTTTTT
TRBV6-2/TRBV6-3,once,TRBJ1-2,.,CASSHSYGYTF,TGTGCCAGCAGTCACAGCTATGGCTACACCTTC
TRBV7-2,.,TRBJ2-7,TRBD1,CASSSSPGQTYEQYF,TGTGCCAGCAGCTCATCTCCGGGACAGACTTACGAGCAGTACTTC
TRBV20-1,.,TRBJ2-1,.,CSARGDNEQFF,TGCAGTGCTAGGGGCGACAATGAGCAGTTCTTC
TRBV5-1,.,TRBJ2-1,TRBD1,CASSLVGRGLPYNEQFF,TGCGCCAGCAGCTTGGTAGGCAGGGGGCTTCCCTACAATGAGCAGTTCTTC
TRBV28,.,TRBJ2-3,TRBD2,CASRPLSGLYTDTQYF,TGTGCCAGCAGACCCCTCTCGGGACTATACACAGATACGCAGTATTTT
TRBV6-1,.,TRBJ1-4,.,CASSEAGTRGEKLFF,TGTGCCAGCAGTGAAGCCGGGACCAGGGGTGAAAAACTGTTTTTT
TRBV14,.,TRBJ2-1,TRBD1,CASSQGGRGRGDEQFF,TGTGCCAGCAGCCAGGGTGGCAGGGGGCGCGGGGATGAGCAGTTCTTC
TRBV9,.,TRBJ1-2,.,CASSAGGSAWGYTF,TGTGCCAGCAGCGCGGGGGGCTCCGCCTGGGGCTACACCTTC
TRBV4-1,.,TRBJ1-1,.,CASSQKGVSNTEAFF,TGCGCCAGCAGCCAAAAGGGGGTCTCGAACACTGAAGCTTTCTTT
TRBV6-4,.,TRBJ2-1,.,CASSAGTPSYNEQFF,TGTGCCAGCAGTGCAGGGACTCCCTCCTACAATGAGCAGTTCTTC
TRBV6-5,.,TRBJ2-7,.,CASSYGGGLNEQYF,TGTGCCAGCAGTTACGGAGGAGGGTTGAACGAGCAGTACTTC
TRBV20-1,few,TRBJ2-7,TRBD2,CSASQGIAGGSLNEQYF,TGCAGTGCTAGTCAGGGAATTGCGGGGGGGAGCTTGAACGAGCAGTACTTC
TRBV3-1/TRBV3-2,.,TRBJ2-1,TRBD2,CASSPRLAGGYNEQFF,TGTGCCAGCAGCCCAAGACTAGCGGGGGGTTACAATGAGCAGTTCTTC
TRBV28,.,TRBJ2-1,TRBD1,CASSSRQGALYNEQFF,TGTGCCAGCAGTTCCCGACAGGGGGCTTTATACAATGAGCAGTTCTTC
TRBV5-1,.,TRBJ1-3,TRBD1,CASSNGQGSGNTIYF,TGCGCCAGCAGCAATGGACAGGGGTCTGGAAACACCATATATTTT
TRBV6-2/TRBV6-3,many,TRBJ1-1,.,CASSSPRTSNTEAFF,TGTGCCAGCAGTTCCCCAAGGACTTCGAACACTGAAGCTTTCTTT
TRBV4-3,.,TRBJ2-1,TRBD2,CASSQVGAGGPGRQFF,TGCGCCAGCAGCCAAGTTGGAGCGGGAGGGCCAGGAAGGCAGTTCTTC
TRBV7-2,.,TRBJ2-1,TRBD1,CASSLKMDRGIPYNEQFF,TGTGCCAGCAGCTTAAAAATGGACAGGGGGATTCCCTACAATGAGCAGTTCTTC
TRBV28,.,TRBJ2-5,TRBD2,CASNANGLAGGPSKTQYF,TGTGCCAGCAACGCGAATGGACTAGCGGGAGGGCCGAGTAAGACCCAGTACTTC
TRBV14,.,TRBJ1-1,.,CASSQAVNTEAFF,TGTGCCAGCAGCCAAGCGGTGAACACTGAAGCTTTCTTT
TRBV28,.,TRBJ1-2,.,CASSLVEEWGNYGYTF,TGTGCCAGCAGTTTAGTTGAAGAGTGGGGCAACTATGGCTACACCTTC
TRBV20-1,.,TRBJ2-7,TRBD1,CSGDRVYEQYF,TGCAGTGGGGACAGGGTGTACGAGCAGTACTTC
TRBV9,.,TRBJ2-1,.,CASSVLADNEQFF,TGTGCCAGCAGCGTATTAGCGGACAATGAGCAGTTCTTC
TRBV5-1,few,TRBJ2-7,TRBD1,CASSPRQGAAEQYF,TGCGCCAGCAGTCCGCGACAGGGGGCGGCCGAGCAGTACTTC
TRBV11-3,.,TRBJ2-7,.,CASSLEQSFSYEQYF,TGTGCCAGCAGCTTAGAACAGAGTTTCTCCTACGAGCAGTACTTC
TRBV30,.,TRBJ1-6,.,CAWKSDRWSSYNSPLHF,TGTGCCTGGAAGTCGGACAGATGGAGCTCCTATAATTCACCCCTCCACTTT
TRBV6-2/TRBV6-3,.,TRBJ2-7,.,CASSYLEGAHEQYF,TGTGCCAGCAGTTACTTGGAGGGGGCCCACGAGCAGTACTTC
TRBV10-3,.,TRBJ1-1,TRBD1,CAIYRGNSTEAFF,TGTGCCATATACAGGGGGAATAGCACTGAAGCTTTCTTT
TRBV5-4,once,TRBJ1-1,.,CASSLPDRGSTEAFF,TGTGCCAGCAGCCTCCCGGACAGAGGGAGCACTGAAGCTTTCTTT
TRBV10-3,.,TRBJ1-5,.,CAISAGPRNQPQHF,TGTGCCATCTCGGCAGGTCCGCGCAATCAGCCCCAGCATTTT
TRBV6-2/TRBV6-3,.,TRBJ2-7,.,CASSLTRDLYEQYF,TGTGCCAGCAGCCTGACGCGGGACCTCTACGAGCAGTACTTC
TRBV29-1,.,TRBJ2-2,.,CSVAPAGASTGELFF,TGCAGCGTTGCCCCCGCGGGGGCGAGCACCGGGGAGCTGTTTTTT
TRBV20-1,.,TRBJ1-1,.,CRAGVEAFF,TGCAGAGCAGGGGTTGAAGCTTTCTTT
TRBV9,.,TRBJ1-1,.,CASSVAQNTEAFF,TGTGCCAGCAGCGTCGCGCAGAACACTGAAGCTTTCTTT
TRBV29-1,.,TRBJ1-1,TRBD1,CSVEPTGAPTEAFF,TGCAGCGTTGAACCGACAGGGGCCCCCACTGAAGCTTTCTTT
TRBV30,.,TRBJ1-1,.,CAWREDRNTEAFF,TGTGCCTGGAGGGAGGACAGGAACACTGAAGCTTTCTTT
TRBV10-3,.,TRBJ2-6,.,CAAASGANVLTF,TGTGCAGCGGCCTCTGGGGCCAACGTCCTGACTTTC
TRBV3-1/TRBV3-2,.,TRBJ2-5,TRBD2,CASSRGGGGAETQYF,TGTGCCAGCAGCCGTGGCGGGGGGGGAGCAGAGACCCAGTACTTC
TRBV9,.,TRBJ1-1,.,CASSVGTVNTEAFF,TGTGCCAGCAGCGTAGGGACAGTGAACACTGAAGCTTTCTTT
TRBV5-8,.,TRBJ2-1,TRBD1,CASSLGTGTGGSYNEQFF,TGTGCCAGCAGCTTGGGAACCGGGACAGGGGGATCCTACAATGAGCAGTTCTTC
TRBV4-1,many,TRBJ2-1,TRBD1,CASSPWDRGRNEQFF,TGCGCCAGCAGCCCGTGGGACAGGGGGAGAAATGAGCAGTTCTTC
TRBV12-3/TRBV12-4,.,TRBJ1-1,.,CASLATLGLEAFF,TGTGCCAGCCTCGCCACGCTGGGACTGGAAGCTTTCTTT
TRBV4-3,.,TRBJ2-1,.,CASSQETSIFNEQFF,TGCGCCAGCAGCCAAGAGACTAGTATTTTTAATGAGCAGTTCTTC
TRBV6-1,.,TRBJ1-4,TRBD1,CASSEGQGGEKLFF,TGTGCCAGCAGTGAAGGACAGGGTGGTGAAAAACTGTTTTTT
TRBV3-1/TRBV3-2,.,TRBJ2-5,TRBD1,CASSYSTGTGARETQYF,TGTGCCAGCAGCTACTCTACCGGGACAGGGGCTCGGGAGACCCAGTACTTC
TRBV7-2,.,TRBJ1-4,TRBD1,CASSTSGTGLGEKLFF,TGTGCCAGCAGCACTTCCGGGACAGGGCTGGGTGAAAAACTGTTTTTT
TRBV11-2,once,TRBJ2-5,TRBD2,CASSPWGASGAKETQYF,TGTGCCAGCAGCCCCTGGGGGGCTAGCGGGGCGAAAGAGACCCAGTACTTC